These 23 T cell receptor beta chains share one sample of origin, sequenced in a study of CD8+ T cells in alopecia areata. cDNA reverse transcribed from extracted RNA served as the sequencing template. The data were produced by immunoSEQ multiplex PCR, yet TCRdb's version contains in-frame clones alone and is incomplete. The profile shows 120,000 to 150,000 clones, over 70% of them singletons. Sequencing was performed on CD8+ T cells sorted from blood, taken at week 0. The origin of the receptors is a human donor with alopecia areata.

The chain carries TRBV29-1 and TRBJ2-1; 14 bases fit TRBD2. Germline V gene data show CDR1 as SQVTM and CDR2 as ANQGSEA. This CDR3 has 19 amino acids. V dropped 4 bases and J dropped 0; count of bases not matched to a gene: 11. CDR3 amino acids: CSVGEPGTSGRGSYNEQFF. Written as DNA, the CDR3 is TGCAGCGTTGGAGAGCCCGGGACTAGCGGGAGAGGCTCCTACAATGAGCAGTTCTTC.

The V gene is TRBV10-3, the J gene TRBJ2-7; 7 bases agree with TRBD2. The J segment lost 8 bases and the V segment lost 5 bases, leaving 6 bases of the junction unmatched. The CDR3 covers 12 residues. Germline values: CDR1 ENHRY, CDR2 SYGVKD. This chain's CDR3 is CAISTSEYKQYF. The CDR3 coding sequence is TGTGCCATCAGTACTAGCGAATACAAGCAGTACTTC.

The gene calls are TRBV7-9 and TRBJ2-7; no clear D. The CDR3 extends over 11 amino acids. V was pared by 2 bases and J by 3 bases, with 2 bases between. Germline V lookup: CDR1 SEHNR, CDR2 FQNEAQ (reference sequence). CDR3 amino acids: CASSLFYEQYF. CDR3 nucleotides: TGTGCCAGCAGCTTATTCTACGAGCAGTACTTC.

The V call is TRBV14, the J call TRBJ1-4; D possibly corresponds to TRBD1 (5 bases). The CDR3 runs 15 residues. Deletions cut 4 bases from V and 3 bases from J, with 12 bases between. Germline CDR1 and CDR2: SGHDN and FVKESK. The CDR3 protein is CASSPGTVPNEKLFF. The CDR3 coding sequence is TGTGCCAGCAGCCCCGGGACGGTACCTAATGAAAAACTGTTTTTT.

This clone was observed a single time. V is TRBV5-4 and J is TRBJ2-3; D is ambiguous. The CDR3 is 14 amino acids. Germline CDR1 SGHNT, CDR2 YYREEE (reference sequence). Trimming removed 2 bases from V and 0 bases from J, with 7 bases in between. The CDR3 region is CASSFFTSTDTQYF. The CDR3 region has the DNA TGTGCCAGCAGCTTCTTTACTAGCACAGATACGCAGTATTTT.

The chain joins TRBV5-1 to TRBJ2-1; D assignment may be TRBD1 or TRBD2 (5 bases each). The germline V gene has CDR1 SGHRS and CDR2 YFSETQ. The V and J ends lost 4 bases and 8 bases respectively, with 22 bases between them. This CDR3 comprises 16 residues. The CDR3 region has the DNA TGCGCCAGCAGCCTCAATGAGGGGCGGCCCGTGGATGAGCAGTTCTTC. It specifies CASSLNEGRPVDEQFF.

The V call is TRBV13, the J call TRBJ2-7; the D call may be TRBD1 or TRBD2 (5 bases each). The CDR3 length is 10 residues. Germline V gene sequence: CDR1 PRHDT, CDR2 FYEKMQ (reference sequence). Deletions cut 8 bases from V and 7 bases from J, with 9 bases between. The CDR3 loop is CASGGGEQYF. The CDR3 DNA reads TGTGCCAGCGGGGGTGGAGAGCAGTACTTC.

The V call is TRBV2, the J call TRBJ2-3, with D possibly being TRBD2 (5 bases). CDR3 length: 13 amino acids. Germline V gene lookup returns CDR1 SNHLY and CDR2 FYNNEI. The V and J ends lost 5 bases and 6 bases respectively, with 12 bases between them. The DNA for the CDR3 is TGTGCCAGCAGTACCGGACTGTGGGATACGCAGTATTTT. Translated, it gives CASSTGLWDTQYF.

Only a few counts were recorded for this clone. The CDR3 here is CASSESTLGTEAFF. The CDR3 DNA is TGTGCCAGCAGTGAATCCACGCTGGGCACTGAAGCTTTCTTT. The chain is built from TRBV25-1 and TRBJ1-1; D call uncertain. Germline-derived CDR1 and CDR2 are MGHDK and SYGVNS. Deletions cut 1 base from V and 4 bases from J, with 10 bases between. The CDR3 is made up of 14 amino acids.

The chain recombines TRBV19 with TRBJ2-7; tentative D call: TRBD2 (5 bases). Trimming stripped 6 bases from V and 1 base from J, with 19 bases between. Germline CDR1 LNHDA, CDR2 SQIVND (reference sequence). The CDR3 totals 16 residues. CDR3 loop: CASSPTVQRTSYEQYF. The CDR3 DNA is TGTGCCAGTAGCCCTACCGTCCAGCGGACGTCCTACGAGCAGTACTTC.

V usage is TRBV7-2 and J usage is TRBJ1-5; 8 bases are a match to TRBD1. Germline CDR1 and CDR2: SGHTA and FQGNSA. Losses at the gene ends were 5 bases for V and 5 bases for J; bases not matched to a gene: 8. The CDR3 totals 15 residues. In DNA, the CDR3 is TGTGCCAGCAGCCCAGACAGGGGTCCCTATCAGCCCCAGCATTTT. Residues: CASSPDRGPYQPQHF.

This clone was seen only a few times. This chain connects TRBV11-2 to TRBJ2-7; D is uncertain. Trimming took 0 bases from V and 3 from J, leaving 18 bases between them. Germline values: CDR1 SGHAT, CDR2 FQNNGV. This CDR3 region has 17 residues. CDR3 loop: CASSLDVRTAGVYEQYF. DNA of the CDR3: TGTGCCAGCAGCTTAGATGTTCGGACCGCCGGAGTCTACGAGCAGTACTTC.

A few counts support this clone. The chain's CDR3 is CASGTTIGDTQYF. As DNA, the CDR3 is TGTGCCTCAGGGACCACCATAGGAGATACGCAGTATTTT. The J gene is TRBJ2-3, the V gene TRBV6-5; D may match TRBD1 or TRBD2 (5 bases each). V was trimmed by 11 bases and J by 5 bases, leaving 17 bases between them. Germline V gene sequence: CDR1 MNHEY, CDR2 SVGAGI. The CDR3 runs 13 residues.

V usage is TRBV7-2 and J usage is TRBJ2-5; 7 positions agree with TRBD2. There are 16 residues in the CDR3. Looked up from germline, CDR1 is SGHTA and CDR2 is FQGNSA. With 5 bases clipped from V and 7 bases from J, the junction kept 16 bases outside the gene matches. The chain's CDR3 is CASSARLAEIGGTQYF. The CDR3 DNA follows: TGTGCCAGCAGCGCCAGACTAGCAGAAATTGGTGGGACCCAGTACTTC.

The J gene is TRBJ2-7, the V gene TRBV7-9; D might be TRBD1 (5 bases). Trimming took off 8 bases at V and 0 bases at J, with 11 bases between the two ends. From germline, CDR1 is SEHNR and CDR2 FQNEAQ (reference sequence). The length of the CDR3 is 13 residues. The CDR3 region has the DNA TGTGCCAGCGTCGCAGGGTACTCCTACGAGCAGTACTTC. This codes for CASVAGYSYEQYF.

The V call is TRBV27, the J call TRBJ1-1; TRBD1 might be the D (6 bases). Germline assignment: CDR1 MNHEY and CDR2 SMNVEV (reference sequence). This CDR3 spans 14 amino acids. The V and J ends lost 6 bases and 6 bases respectively, with 17 bases between them. CDR3 in DNA: TGTGCCAGCAGAACGGGGGCAAGGGATGCTGAAGCTTTCTTT. Protein sequence: CASRTGARDAEAFF.

The chain combines TRBV5-1 with TRBJ1-2; D is undetermined. The germline V gene encodes CDR1 SGHRS and CDR2 YFSETQ. V was pared by 4 bases and J by 0 bases, with 10 bases between. CDR3 length equals 14 residues. The CDR3 DNA reads as TGCGCCAGCAGCGAGGGCCTGACTAACTATGGCTACACCTTC. This sequence encodes CASSEGLTNYGYTF.

This chain uses TRBV11-1 with TRBJ2-2; D not resolved. CDR3 size: 13 residues. With 0 bases removed from V and 6 bases from J, the gap between germline ends came to 5 bases. Germline lookup yields CDR1 SGHAT and CDR2 FQDESV (reference sequence). The DNA for the CDR3 is TGTGCCAGCAGCTTAGCGGGCCCCGGGGAGCTGTTTTTT. Its protein is CASSLAGPGELFF. The entire variable domain, with the rest obtained from reference TRBV11-1 and TRBJ2-2, is as follows: EAEVAQSPRYKITEKSQAVAFWCDPISGHATLYWYRQILGQGPELLVQFQDESVVDDSQLPKDRFSAERLKGVDSTLKIQPAELGDSAMYLCASSLAGPGELFFGEGSRLTVL.

V is TRBV7-3 and J is TRBJ2-5; D not resolved. Germline V gene lookup returns CDR1 SGHTA and CDR2 FQGTGA. Trimming left V 0 bases short and J 2 bases short, with 7 bases between. The CDR3 contains 14 residues. The CDR3 region has the DNA TGTGCCAGCAGCTTAACGGTCGGTCAAGAGACCCAGTACTTC. Translating gives CASSLTVGQETQYF.

This chain links TRBV29-1 with TRBJ2-7; possible D gene TRBD1, 5 bases. This CDR3 region has 12 residues. The V and J ends lost 7 bases and 2 bases respectively, with 12 bases between them. Per the germline V gene, CDR1 is SQVTM and CDR2 is ANQGSEA. For the CDR3, the DNA is TGCAGCGCAAAGACAGATACCTACGAGCAGTACTTC. It is translated as CSAKTDTYEQYF.

The CDR3 sequence: CATSSTRQGFTEAFF. The CDR3 coding sequence is TGTGCCACCAGCAGCACTAGACAGGGGTTCACTGAAGCTTTCTTT. This chain links TRBV15 with TRBJ1-1; 8 positions match TRBD1. The germline V gene encodes CDR1 LNHNV and CDR2 YYDKDF (reference sequence). This CDR3 is 15 amino acids long. Losses at the gene ends were 3 bases for V and 4 bases for J; bases not matched to a gene: 7.

The CDR3 DNA reads as TGTGCCAGCAGCCTAGACAGGGAGCAGTACTTC. Translating it yields CASSLDREQYF. The chain couples TRBV7-9 to TRBJ2-7; D is perhaps TRBD1 (6 bases). The CDR3 sequence is 11 residues long. Deletions cut 5 bases from V and 7 bases from J, with 9 bases between. CDR1 SEHNR and CDR2 FQNEAQ come from the germline V gene (reference sequence).

The CDR3 region has the DNA TGTGCCAGCAGTTTGGCTAGCGGGAGAACAGATACGCAGTATTTT. The encoded protein is CASSLASGRTDTQYF. The gene calls are TRBV27 and TRBJ2-3; TRBD2 aligns across 10 bases. The CDR3 is 15 amino acids. Germline V CDR1 and CDR2: MNHEY, SMNVEV (reference sequence). The V and J ends lost 3 bases and 3 bases, in that order; junction bases with no gene match: 3.